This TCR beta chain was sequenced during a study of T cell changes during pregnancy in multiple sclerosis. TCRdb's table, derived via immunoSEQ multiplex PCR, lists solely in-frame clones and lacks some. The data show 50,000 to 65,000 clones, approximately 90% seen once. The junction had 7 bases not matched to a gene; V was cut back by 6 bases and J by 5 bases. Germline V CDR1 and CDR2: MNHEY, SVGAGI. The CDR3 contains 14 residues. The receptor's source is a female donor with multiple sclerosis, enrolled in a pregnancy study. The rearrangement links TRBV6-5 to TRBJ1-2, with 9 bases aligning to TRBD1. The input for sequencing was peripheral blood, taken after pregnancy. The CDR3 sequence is CASSRTGGDYGYTF. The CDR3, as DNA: TGTGCCAGCAGCCGCACAGGGGGCGATTATGGCTACACCTTC.